The sequence of this T cell receptor (beta chain) was determined in a study of T-cell reconstitution after alpha-beta-depleted transplantation in children. The table lists this clonotype with many counts. V shed 3 bases and J 6 bases; nucleotides not matched to a gene: 8. Per the germline V gene, CDR1 is SGHRS and CDR2 is YFSETQ. The CDR3 consists of 16 residues. As it was prepared, the TCRbeta library received unique molecular identifiers. TCRdb recomputed calls from the PCR reads with MiXCR, one row per CDR3 protein. This repertoire shows approximately 200,000 distinct CDR3 sequences, more than 14% found once; its top ten account for approximately 13%.

The receptor's source is a human donor who donated a stem cell graft to a child with acute lymphoblastic leukemia. This chain joins TRBV5-1 and TRBJ2-3; 12 bases are shared with TRBD2. The sequencing used PBMCs from the stem cell graft donor, collected from the stem cell graft. The DNA of the CDR3 is TGCGCCAGCAGCTCAGGACTAGCGGGGATAGTGGATACGCAGTATTTT. Translating gives CASSSGLAGIVDTQYF.